A single TCR beta chain is shown here with its context. The antigen is unknown. This record belongs to a study of cytomegalovirus exposure and HLA in healthy donors. Germline CDR1 and CDR2: SNHLY and FYNNEI. This CDR3 region has 14 residues. Trimming took off 2 bases at V and 0 bases at J, with 5 bases between the two ends. Measured with immunoSEQ multiplex PCR; TCRdb has only the in-frame clones, and not every one. The sample shows over 250,000 clones, 87% of them seen only once. While the first cohort had several hundred subjects, the donors belonged to the separate validation cohort of 100 to 150 subjects. Whole-study results and caveats: In the 120 or so validation repertoires, roughly 94% of cluster scores exceeded 0, per a later analysis. The study designated around 150 TCR beta chains cytomegalovirus-associated. Three CMV-associated chains were confirmed in vitro to be specific for CMV antigens.

The sequenced sample was PBMCs. The chain links TRBV2 to TRBJ1-5; a possible D gene is TRBD1 (5 bases). The clonotype was recovered from a young woman in good health and CMV-seropositive. This CDR3 reads CASSEQGSNQPQHF. The CDR3 DNA is TGTGCCAGCAGTGAACAGGGTAGCAATCAGCCCCAGCATTTT.